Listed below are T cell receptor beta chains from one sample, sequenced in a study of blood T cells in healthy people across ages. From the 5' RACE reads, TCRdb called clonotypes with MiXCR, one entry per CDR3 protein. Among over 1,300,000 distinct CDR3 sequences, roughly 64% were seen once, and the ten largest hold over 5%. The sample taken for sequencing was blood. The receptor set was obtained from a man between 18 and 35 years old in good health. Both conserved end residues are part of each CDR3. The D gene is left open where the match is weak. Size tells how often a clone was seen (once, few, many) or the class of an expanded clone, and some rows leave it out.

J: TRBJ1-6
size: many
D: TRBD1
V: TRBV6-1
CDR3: CASSEGQGDNSPLHF
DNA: TGTGCCAGCAGTGAGGGACAGGGGGATAATTCACCCCTCCACTTT

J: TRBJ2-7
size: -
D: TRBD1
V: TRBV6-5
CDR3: CASSPGQGKYWFEQYF
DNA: TGTGCCAGCAGCCCGGGACAGGGAAAATATTGGTTCGAGCAGTACTTC

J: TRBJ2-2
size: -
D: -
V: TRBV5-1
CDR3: CASSGSLGNTGELFF
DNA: TGCGCCAGCAGCGGGAGCCTGGGGAACACCGGGGAGCTGTTTTTT

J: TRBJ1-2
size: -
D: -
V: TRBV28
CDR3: CASSWDSANYGYTF
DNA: TGTGCCAGCAGTTGGGACTCAGCTAACTATGGCTACACCTTC

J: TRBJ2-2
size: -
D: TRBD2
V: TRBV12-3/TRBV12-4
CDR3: CASSFLGTSGDTGELFF
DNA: TGTGCCAGCAGTTTTTTAGGGACTAGCGGTGATACCGGGGAGCTGTTTTTT

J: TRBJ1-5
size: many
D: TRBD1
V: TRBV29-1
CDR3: CSVGLGTGGDQPQHF
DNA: TGCAGCGTTGGACTAGGGACAGGGGGTGATCAGCCCCAGCATTTT

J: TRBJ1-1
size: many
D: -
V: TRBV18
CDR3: CASSPDGNTEAFF
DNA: TGTGCCAGCTCACCGGACGGGAACACTGAAGCTTTCTTT

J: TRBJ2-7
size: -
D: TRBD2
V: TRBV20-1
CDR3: CSASRTSGDHEQYF
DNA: TGCAGTGCTAGCCGGACTAGCGGGGACCACGAGCAGTACTTC

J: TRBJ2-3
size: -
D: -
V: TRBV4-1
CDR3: CASSRPFVDTQYF
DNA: TGCGCCAGCAGCCGACCCTTTGTGGATACGCAGTATTTT

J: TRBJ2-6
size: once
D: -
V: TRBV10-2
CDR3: CASSESGTGTNVLTF
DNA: TGCGCCAGCAGTGAGTCGGGTACTGGGACCAACGTCCTGACTTTC

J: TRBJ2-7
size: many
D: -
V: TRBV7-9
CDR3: CASSLAAYEQYF
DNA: TGTGCCAGCAGCTTAGCAGCCTACGAGCAGTACTTC

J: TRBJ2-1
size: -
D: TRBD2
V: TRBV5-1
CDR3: CASSWRLAGDHDNEQFF
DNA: TGCGCCAGCAGCTGGAGACTAGCGGGGGATCACGACAATGAGCAGTTCTTC

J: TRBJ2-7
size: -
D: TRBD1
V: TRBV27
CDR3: CASSSWDSSYEQYF
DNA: TGTGCCAGCAGTTCCTGGGACAGCTCCTACGAGCAGTACTTC

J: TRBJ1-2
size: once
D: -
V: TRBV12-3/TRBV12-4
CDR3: CASSTTGRTYGYTF
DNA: TGTGCCAGCAGTACGACGGGGAGGACCTATGGCTACACCTTC

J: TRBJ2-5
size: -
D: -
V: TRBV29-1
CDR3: CSGDDGKETQYF
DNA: TGCAGCGGTGACGACGGTAAAGAGACCCAGTACTTC

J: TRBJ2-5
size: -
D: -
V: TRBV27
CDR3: CASSCSGSETQYF
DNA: TGTGCCAGCAGTTGTAGTGGATCCGAGACCCAGTACTTC

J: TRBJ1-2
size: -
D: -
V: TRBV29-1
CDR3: CSVEAFQKFYTF
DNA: TGCAGCGTTGAAGCCTTCCAGAAATTCTACACCTTC

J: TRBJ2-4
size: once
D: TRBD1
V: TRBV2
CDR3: CASSAPVGTGENIQYF
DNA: TGTGCCAGCAGTGCGCCTGTGGGGACAGGGGAAAACATTCAGTACTTC

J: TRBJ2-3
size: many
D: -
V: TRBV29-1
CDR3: CSVEEVTDTQYF
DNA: TGCAGCGTTGAAGAAGTCACAGATACGCAGTATTTT

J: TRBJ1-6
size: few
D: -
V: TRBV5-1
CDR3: CASSLEPRGTNSPLHF
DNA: TGCGCCAGCAGCTTGGAGCCCAGGGGTACGAATTCACCCCTCCACTTT

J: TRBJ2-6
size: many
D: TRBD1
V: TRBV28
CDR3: CASSLGQLEGANVLTF
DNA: TGTGCCAGCAGTTTGGGACAGTTGGAGGGGGCCAACGTCCTGACTTTC

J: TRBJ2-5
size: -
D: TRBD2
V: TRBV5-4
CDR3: CASSVTGTRETQYF
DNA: TGTGCCAGCAGCGTAACCGGGACTAGGGAGACCCAGTACTTC

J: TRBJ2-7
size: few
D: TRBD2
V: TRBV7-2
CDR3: CASSSSMLAGDWEQYF
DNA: TGTGCCAGCAGCTCCAGCATGCTAGCGGGAGACTGGGAGCAGTACTTC

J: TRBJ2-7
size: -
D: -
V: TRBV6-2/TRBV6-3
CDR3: CASSPKNEQYF
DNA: TGTGCCAGCAGCCCGAAAAACGAGCAGTACTTC

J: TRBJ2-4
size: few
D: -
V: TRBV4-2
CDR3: CASSLSRAPRDIQYF
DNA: TGTGCCAGCAGCCTAAGCCGGGCCCCTCGGGACATTCAGTACTTC

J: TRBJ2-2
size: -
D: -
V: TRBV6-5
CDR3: CASSYGQVNTGELFF
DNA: TGTGCCAGCAGTTACGGGCAGGTTAACACCGGGGAGCTGTTTTTT

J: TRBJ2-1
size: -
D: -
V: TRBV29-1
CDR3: CSWGGAEQFF
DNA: TGCAGCTGGGGGGGGGCCGAGCAGTTCTTC

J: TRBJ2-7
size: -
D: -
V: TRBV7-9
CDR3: CASSLVRSGAYEQYF
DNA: TGTGCCAGCAGCTTAGTTCGGTCGGGCGCCTACGAGCAGTACTTC

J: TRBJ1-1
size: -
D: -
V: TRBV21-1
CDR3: CASSKIPRVQEDTEAFF
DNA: TGTGCCAGCAGCAAGATCCCCCGGGTCCAGGAGGACACTGAAGCTTTCTTT

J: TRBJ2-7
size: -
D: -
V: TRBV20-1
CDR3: CSAQTTGLLNEQYF
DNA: TGCAGTGCTCAAACTACAGGGCTCTTGAACGAGCAGTACTTC

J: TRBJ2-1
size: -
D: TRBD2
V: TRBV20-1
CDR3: CSANGLAGNSYNEQFF
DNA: TGCAGTGCTAATGGACTAGCGGGAAACTCCTACAATGAGCAGTTCTTC

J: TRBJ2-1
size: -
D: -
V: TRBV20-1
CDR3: CSAIADPSYNEQFF
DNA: TGCAGTGCCATAGCGGACCCCTCCTACAATGAGCAGTTCTTC

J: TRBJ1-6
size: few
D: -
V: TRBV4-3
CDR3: CASSQDRVVGGAFVSPLHF
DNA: TGCGCCAGCAGCCAAGATAGGGTGGTCGGGGGCGCTTTTGTTTCACCCCTCCACTTT

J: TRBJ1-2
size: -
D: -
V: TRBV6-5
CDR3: CASSSGTWGYTF
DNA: TGTGCCAGCAGTTCCGGGACATGGGGCTACACCTTC

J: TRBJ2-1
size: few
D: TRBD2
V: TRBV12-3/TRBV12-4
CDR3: CASRALAGDYNEQFF
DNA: TGTGCCAGCAGGGCCCTAGCGGGGGACTACAATGAGCAGTTCTTC

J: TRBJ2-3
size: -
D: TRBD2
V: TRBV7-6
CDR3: CASSFRTSGSFRDTQYF
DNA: TGTGCCAGCAGCTTTCGGACTAGCGGGAGTTTCCGAGATACGCAGTATTTT

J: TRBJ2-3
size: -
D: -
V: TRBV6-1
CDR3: CASSEPGFVNTQYF
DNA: TGTGCCAGCAGTGAGCCGGGGTTTGTCAATACGCAGTATTTT

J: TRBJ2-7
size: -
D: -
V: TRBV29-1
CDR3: CSATGAAAYEQYF
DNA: TGCAGCGCAACCGGGGCGGCAGCCTACGAGCAGTACTTC

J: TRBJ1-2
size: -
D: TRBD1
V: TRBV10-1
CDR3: CATQRQGGYGYTF
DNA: TGCGCCACTCAAAGACAGGGAGGCTATGGCTACACCTTC

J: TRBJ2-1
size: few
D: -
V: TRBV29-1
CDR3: CSVEGTGVVQFF
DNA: TGCAGCGTTGAAGGCACCGGGGTGGTGCAGTTCTTC

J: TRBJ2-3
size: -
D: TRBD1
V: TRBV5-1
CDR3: CASSSYRDRGSDTQYF
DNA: TGCGCCAGCAGCTCGTACCGGGACAGGGGTTCAGATACGCAGTATTTT

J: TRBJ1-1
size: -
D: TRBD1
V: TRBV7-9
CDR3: CASSVTGTGALTEAFF
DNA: TGTGCCAGCAGCGTCACCGGGACAGGCGCTTTGACTGAAGCTTTCTTT

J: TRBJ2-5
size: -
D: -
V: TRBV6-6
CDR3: CASSYEGIRETQYF
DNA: TGTGCCAGCAGTTACGAGGGGATAAGGGAGACCCAGTACTTC

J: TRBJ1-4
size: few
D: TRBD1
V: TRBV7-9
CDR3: CASSRDSGQGFEKLFF
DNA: TGTGCCAGCAGCCGCGATTCGGGACAGGGGTTTGAAAAACTGTTTTTT

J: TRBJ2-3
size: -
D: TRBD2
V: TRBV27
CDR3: CLAGGPRTDTQYF
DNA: TGCTTGGCGGGAGGGCCGCGCACAGATACGCAGTATTTT

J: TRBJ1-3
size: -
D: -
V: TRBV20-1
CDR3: CSARDVGWDSGNTIYF
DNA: TGCAGTGCTAGAGACGTTGGGTGGGACTCTGGAAACACCATATATTTT

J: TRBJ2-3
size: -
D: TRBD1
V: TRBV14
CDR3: CASSHPLTGGRQYF
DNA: TGTGCCAGCAGCCACCCTCTGACAGGGGGGAGGCAGTATTTT

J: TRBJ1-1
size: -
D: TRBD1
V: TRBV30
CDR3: CAWGSQGVTEAFF
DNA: TGTGCCTGGGGAAGCCAGGGGGTAACTGAAGCTTTCTTT

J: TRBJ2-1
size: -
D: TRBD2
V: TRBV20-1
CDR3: CSASGGNPYNEQFF
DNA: TGCAGTGCCAGCGGGGGAAATCCCTACAATGAGCAGTTCTTC

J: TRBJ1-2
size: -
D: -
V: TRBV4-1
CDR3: CASSQDGHGYGYTF
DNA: TGCGCCAGCAGCCAAGACGGGCATGGCTATGGCTACACCTTC

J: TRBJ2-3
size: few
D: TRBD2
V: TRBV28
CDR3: CASSLLTSGYADTQYF
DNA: TGTGCCAGCAGTTTACTGACTAGCGGGTATGCAGATACGCAGTATTTT

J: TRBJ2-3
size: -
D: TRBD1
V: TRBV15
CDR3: CATSIGTGIDTQYF
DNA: TGTGCCACCAGCATTGGGACAGGGATAGATACGCAGTATTTT

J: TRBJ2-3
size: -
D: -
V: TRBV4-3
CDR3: CASSLRRGLPRDTQYF
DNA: TGCGCCAGCAGCCTCAGACGGGGGCTCCCGAGAGATACGCAGTATTTT

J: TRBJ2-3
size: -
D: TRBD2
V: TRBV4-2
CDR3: CASSQGLAGETDTQYF
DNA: TGTGCCAGCAGCCAGGGACTAGCGGGGGAAACAGATACGCAGTATTTT

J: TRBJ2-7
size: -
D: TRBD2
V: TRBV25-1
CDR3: CASSETETSGNEQYF
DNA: TGTGCCAGCAGTGAAACGGAGACTAGCGGGAACGAGCAGTACTTC

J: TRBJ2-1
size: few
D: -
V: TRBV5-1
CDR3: CASSSTDMPQFF
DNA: TGCGCCAGCAGCTCAACTGACATGCCTCAGTTCTTC

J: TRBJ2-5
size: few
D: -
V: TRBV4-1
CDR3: CASSQDLGGAQPQYF
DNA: TGCGCCAGCAGCCAAGATTTGGGGGGGGCTCAGCCCCAGTACTTC

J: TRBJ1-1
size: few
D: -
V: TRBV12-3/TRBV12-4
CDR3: CASSFLFGADSGNTEAFF
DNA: TGTGCCAGCAGTTTCCTATTTGGGGCCGACTCAGGGAACACTGAAGCTTTCTTT

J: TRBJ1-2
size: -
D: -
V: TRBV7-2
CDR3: CASSSGGFGYTF
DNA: TGTGCCAGCAGCTCGGGCGGTTTTGGCTACACCTTC